This entry features one T cell receptor beta chain sequence. What it binds is unknown. This CDR3 region has 16 residues. J lost 4 bases, V lost 5 bases, and 11 bases had no gene match. Germline V lookup: CDR1 SGHVS, CDR2 FNYEAQ. This sample was taken from a study of T-cell memory formation after mild COVID-19. Study results and caveats: The finding that pre-infection memory included some responding clones suggested that cross-reactive memory joined. CM and EM subsets held most contracting CD4+ clones; EMRA held CD8+ ones.

TCRdb itself ran the 5' RACE reads through MiXCR, one entry per CDR3 protein. In the table there are over 150,000 distinct CDR3 sequences, roughly 20% of which are singletons. The chain joins TRBV7-6 to TRBJ1-3; 7 bases line up with TRBD1. The TCR comes from a man younger than 30 who had mild COVID-19 (a few samples of this study predate the infection). Cell type and time point are not known. The sequenced sample consisted of PBMCs or a T cell subset sorted from them (not recorded which). As DNA, the CDR3 is TGTGCCAGCAGCCATTCTAGACAGGGTGGAGGAAACACCATATATTTT. Amino acid sequence: CASSHSRQGGGNTIYF. The variable domain in full, completed from reference TRBV7-6 and TRBJ1-3, reads GAGVSQSPRYKVTKRGQDVALRCDPISGHVSLYWYRQALGQGPEFLTYFNYEAQQDKSGLPNDRFSAERPEGSISTLTIQRTEQRDSAMYRCASSHSRQGGGNTIYFGEGSWLTVV.